This T cell receptor (beta chain) was found in a study of T-cell reconstitution after alpha-beta-depleted transplantation in children. Study-wide results and caveats: For some patients, TCRbeta diversity was high at day 60 because of recipient T cells and thymic progenitors that survived. T cells produced anew were the main source of T-cell counts and diversity one year after transplant. Reported findings indicate that, about two months after transplant, alpha-beta T cells came from several hundred expanded clones, which were derived from non-depleted graft cells.

For TCRbeta, the library was prepared with unique molecular identifiers. Using its own MiXCR run on the PCR reads, TCRdb lists one record per CDR3 protein. This table holds roughly 280,000 distinct CDR3 sequences, more than 9% found once. After removal of 4 bases from V and 3 bases from J, the junction contained 4 bases not matched to a gene. The CDR3 has 14 residues. In germline, CDR1 is WSHSY, CDR2 SAAADI. This clonotype was picked up many times. What it recognizes is unknown. The chain uses TRBV10-2 and TRBJ2-7; 9 bases are a match to TRBD2. The clonotype comes from a male patient under 10 years old who had a stem cell transplant for chronic granulomatous disease, so the T cells may come from the graft donor. Sequenced here: peripheral blood, sampled 180 days after TCRalphabeta/CD19-depleted stem cell transplant. CDR3 DNA: TGCGCCAGCAGTGTGGCGGGAGGGGTCTACGAGCAGTACTTC. This encodes CASSVAGGVYEQYF.